This entry lists 21 T cell receptor beta chains sequenced from one sample in a study of a mutant IDH1 vaccine in newly diagnosed glioma. The repertoire was sequenced with immunoSEQ multiplex PCR; TCRdb's copy has only in-frame clones and lacks some. The sample consists of about 66,000 clones, 80% to 90% of them appearing once. Time point described: baseline, week 1 (first vaccination visit). Sample treatment: pre-vaccination baseline after standard-of-care therapy. Sequencing used PBMCs, obtained from a glioma patient treated with radiotherapy, temozolomide or both. These TCRs come from a man younger than 40 with glioma.

This chain links TRBV18 with TRBJ2-6; no definite D call. The germline V gene encodes CDR1 KGHSH and CDR2 LQKENI. Trimming shortened V by 0 bases and J by 4 bases, and 7 bases separated the two germline ends. This CDR3 region has 15 residues. The CDR3 loop reads CASSPPSVGANVLTF. DNA for the CDR3: TGTGCCAGCTCACCACCTTCGGTCGGGGCCAACGTCCTGACTTTC.

The rearrangement uses TRBV15 and TRBJ2-1, with D perhaps matching TRBD2 (7 bases). This CDR3 is 16 amino acids long. Germline V gene data show CDR1 as LNHNV and CDR2 as YYDKDF (reference sequence). V was pared by 0 bases and J by 10 bases, with 19 bases between. This CDR3 reads CATSREANGGRWEQFF. DNA of the CDR3: TGTGCCACCAGCAGAGAGGCAAACGGGGGGCGTTGGGAGCAGTTCTTC.

The rearrangement joins TRBV4-2 to TRBJ2-1; unclear D gene. CDR1 LGHNA and CDR2 YNFKEQ come from the germline V gene. The CDR3 extends over 15 amino acids. With 1 base removed from V and 7 bases from J, the gap between germline ends came to 14 bases. The CDR3 DNA sequence: TGTGCCAGCAGCCAAGCTTTGCGATGGAGTAATGAGCAGTTCTTC. Amino acid sequence: CASSQALRWSNEQFF.

Of note for this clone: Within the sample, other DNA sequences also encode this same CDR3. This rearrangement joins TRBV6-5 to TRBJ1-1; D gene ambiguous. This CDR3 is 14 amino acids long. V lost 8 bases and J lost 5, with 18 bases in between. Germline lookup yields CDR1 MNHEY and CDR2 SVGAGI. In nucleotides, the CDR3 is TGTGCCAGCTACGCCCCAGAAGGTGGGACTGAAGCTTTCTTT. Protein product: CASYAPEGGTEAFF.

This clone was found a few times. The J gene is TRBJ1-1, the V gene TRBV7-9, with D maybe TRBD1 (6 bases). Trimming took 3 bases from V and 5 from J, leaving 16 bases between them. This CDR3 is 15 amino acids long. Germline CDR1 SEHNR, CDR2 FQNEAQ (reference sequence). CDR3 region: CASSFSYGQRTEAFF. The CDR3, as DNA: TGTGCCAGCAGCTTTTCATACGGACAGAGGACTGAAGCTTTCTTT.

The chain carries TRBV6-1 and TRBJ1-4, with 9 bases matching TRBD1. CDR1 and CDR2 from the germline V gene are MNHNS and SASEGT. The CDR3 is made up of 14 amino acids. V lost 8 bases to trimming and J lost 3 bases; unmatched junction nucleotides: 4. Written as DNA, the CDR3 is TGTGCCAGCCAACAGGGGGCGGCTAATGAAAAACTGTTTTTT. Amino acid sequence: CASQQGAANEKLFF.

This rearrangement joins TRBV15 to TRBJ2-5; D possibly matches TRBD1 or TRBD2 (6 bases each). In germline, CDR1 is LNHNV, CDR2 YYDKDF (reference sequence). CDR3 length: 14 residues. Trimming left V 0 bases short and J 5 bases short, with 10 bases between. CDR3 nucleotides: TGTGCCACCAGCAGAGATCTAGGGGGGGAGACCCAGTACTTC. Encoded protein: CATSRDLGGETQYF.

V and J are TRBV19 and TRBJ1-2; TRBD1 aligns across 7 bases. This CDR3 has 15 amino acids. The V gene end was trimmed by 8 bases and the J gene end by 8 bases; junction bases not matched to a gene: 17. Germline V gene sequence: CDR1 LNHDA, CDR2 SQIVND (reference sequence). For the CDR3, the DNA is TGTGCCAGTTGGGGGACAGAGGATCGAGGATACGGCTACACCTTC. It specifies CASWGTEDRGYGYTF.

This clone was seen once. The chain is built from TRBV19 and TRBJ2-7; 8 bases are a match to TRBD1. Germline V gene data show CDR1 as LNHDA and CDR2 as SQIVND (reference sequence). After removal of 3 bases from V and 6 bases from J, the junction contained 10 bases not matched to a gene. The CDR3 is 15 residues long. The CDR3 nucleotides are TGTGCCAGTAGTATTCGAGGGGACAGGTTGGGCGAGCAGTACTTC. It translates to CASSIRGDRLGEQYF.

The chain has TRBV11-2 and TRBJ1-5; D unclear. V lost 4 bases to trimming and J lost 5 bases, with 15 bases between them. This CDR3 is 15 amino acids long. The germline V gene encodes CDR1 SGHAT and CDR2 FQNNGV. The CDR3 bases are TGTGCCAGCAGCTCCGGAGCTTCGGGCGATCAGCCCCAGCATTTT. Translating it yields CASSSGASGDQPQHF.

This clone was found once. The V and J genes are TRBV7-9 and TRBJ1-5, with no clear D. The germline V and J ends were trimmed by 0 bases and 0 bases, with 9 bases remaining between them. CDR1 is SEHNR, CDR2 FQNEAQ, per germline (reference sequence). This CDR3 has 16 amino acids. The DNA for the CDR3 is TGTGCCAGCAGCTTAGCCCACGCCGGTAGCAATCAGCCCCAGCATTTT. This gives the protein CASSLAHAGSNQPQHF.

The chain joins TRBV9 to TRBJ1-2, with D tentatively TRBD1 (5 bases). V was shortened by 4 bases and J by 3 bases, with 13 bases between the two germline ends. There are 14 residues in the CDR3. Germline V CDR1 and CDR2: SGDLS, YYNGEE. CDR3 sequence (DNA): TGTGCCAGCAGCACCTCCGGGACCCACTATGGCTACACCTTC. Translation: CASSTSGTHYGYTF.

This clone was recorded once. This chain connects TRBV5-1 to TRBJ2-7, with 12 bases fitting TRBD2. Germline V CDR1 and CDR2: SGHRS, YFSETQ. The CDR3 consists of 14 residues. After removal of 4 bases from V and 7 bases from J, the junction contained 6 bases not matched to a gene. The CDR3: CASSDGLAGREQYF. CDR3 sequence (DNA): TGCGCCAGCAGCGATGGACTAGCGGGGAGAGAGCAGTACTTC.

This clone was seen more than once but under ten times. The genes are TRBV11-2 and TRBJ1-1; D is uncertain. CDR1 SGHAT and CDR2 FQNNGV come from the germline V gene. The CDR3 is 13 amino acids. V lost 3 bases and J 0 bases, leaving 5 bases between the germline ends. The CDR3 DNA follows: TGTGCCAGCAGCTTGGGGATGAACACTGAAGCTTTCTTT. Amino acids: CASSLGMNTEAFF.

The rearrangement joins TRBV6-5 to TRBJ2-7; perhaps TRBD2 as D (5 bases). The germline CDR1 and CDR2 sequences are MNHEY and SVGAGI. With 6 bases removed from V and 6 bases from J, the gap between germline ends came to 12 bases. The CDR3 consists of 12 residues. DNA for the CDR3: TGTGCCAGCAGCTTAGTAGGAGGCGAGCAGTACTTC. Translation gives CASSLVGGEQYF.

V usage is TRBV19 and J usage is TRBJ1-2; D not certain. This CDR3 region has 13 residues. Germline V lookup: CDR1 LNHDA, CDR2 SQIVND (reference sequence). V dropped 5 bases and J dropped 3 bases, with 10 bases sitting between them. This CDR3 reads CASSLGYDYGYTF. Here the CDR3 DNA reads TGTGCCAGTAGTCTGGGATATGACTATGGCTACACCTTC.

The J gene is TRBJ2-7, the V gene TRBV29-1; 10 nucleotides align to TRBD1. Germline CDR1 reads SQVTM; CDR2 reads ANQGSEA. V gave up 6 bases and J gave up 6 bases; unmatched junction bases: 11. The CDR3 loop spans 14 amino acids. The CDR3 DNA follows: TGCAGCGTGACGATTGGGACAGGGGTCCGCGAGCAGTACTTC. Residues: CSVTIGTGVREQYF.

V usage is TRBV19 and J usage is TRBJ2-2; 10 nucleotides match TRBD1. This CDR3 region has 16 residues. With V trimmed by 3 bases and J by 4 bases, 5 bases remained unmatched. Germline V gene data show CDR1 as LNHDA and CDR2 as SQIVND (reference sequence). The CDR3 reads CASSIDRGLTTGELFF. Here the CDR3 DNA reads TGTGCCAGTAGTATCGACAGGGGGCTAACCACCGGGGAGCTGTTTTTT.

This clone was observed a single time. V is TRBV20-1 and J is TRBJ2-7, with unresolved D. This CDR3 has 11 residues. Trimming removed 3 bases at V and 3 bases at J, with 6 bases between. CDR1 DFQATT and CDR2 SNEGSKA come from the germline V gene (reference sequence). In DNA, the CDR3 is TGCAGTGCTAGGTGGGGCTACGAGCAGTACTTC. Translating gives CSARWGYEQYF.

The chain has TRBV2 and TRBJ2-7, with 8 bases that match TRBD1. The V and J ends lost 2 bases and 3 bases, in that order; junction bases with no gene match: 3. Per the germline V gene, CDR1 is SNHLY and CDR2 is FYNNEI. This CDR3 region has 14 residues. The CDR3 sequence: CASSEQGTGYEQYF. CDR3 sequence (DNA): TGTGCCAGCAGTGAACAGGGGACAGGCTACGAGCAGTACTTC.

The chain uses TRBV28 and TRBJ2-3; 7 nucleotides align to TRBD1. The CDR3 contains 16 residues. Germline CDR1 and CDR2: MDHEN and SYDVKM. With 5 bases clipped from V and 4 bases from J, the junction kept 12 bases outside the gene matches. The CDR3 sequence is CASSPAGTAVADTQYF. The DNA for the CDR3 is TGTGCCAGCAGTCCCGCCGGGACAGCTGTCGCAGATACGCAGTATTTT. Full variable domain (outside the CDR3, taken from reference TRBV28 and TRBJ2-3): DVKVTQSSRYLVKRTGEKVFLECVQDMDHENMFWYRQDPGLGLRLIYFSYDVKMKEKGDIPEGYSVSREKKERFSLILESASTNQTSMYLCASSPAGTAVADTQYFGPGTRLTVL.